This T cell receptor (beta chain) is from a study of blood T cell repertoires in COVID-19. At the level of the study: In each case, the material was cDNA or gDNA derived from T cells, B-cell-depleted T cells, or PBMCs.

This clone was seen only a few times. In the source study's methods: Nucleated cell number was recorded as an estimate derived from reference gene primer amplification. Assay: immunoSEQ multiplex PCR; the TCRdb copy retains only in-frame clones and omits some. The V and J calls and the clone size are those of that table, but D and trimming were determined from the DNA. Found here are tens of thousands of clones, just over 85% of them singletons; the top ten hold roughly 8.1%. The sequence came from a man younger than 45 with acute or convalescent COVID-19. What was sequenced was peripheral blood.

The CDR3 here is CASSLGQRLSYEQYF. The DNA of the CDR3 is TGTGCCAGCAGCTTAGGCCAGCGCCTATCCTACGAGCAGTACTTC. This rearrangement joins TRBV7-9 to TRBJ2-7; no clear D. The ends were cut back, 1 base at V and 1 base at J, with 11 bases in the middle. CDR1 SEHNR and CDR2 FQNEAQ come from the germline V gene (reference sequence). This CDR3 is built from 15 residues. Filled out from reference TRBV7-9 and TRBJ2-7, the complete variable domain reads DTGVSQNPRHKITKRGQNVTFRCDPISEHNRLYWYRQTLGQGPEFLTYFQNEAQLEKSRLLSDRFSAERPKGSFSTLEIQRTEQGDSAMYLCASSLGQRLSYEQYFGPGTRLTVT.